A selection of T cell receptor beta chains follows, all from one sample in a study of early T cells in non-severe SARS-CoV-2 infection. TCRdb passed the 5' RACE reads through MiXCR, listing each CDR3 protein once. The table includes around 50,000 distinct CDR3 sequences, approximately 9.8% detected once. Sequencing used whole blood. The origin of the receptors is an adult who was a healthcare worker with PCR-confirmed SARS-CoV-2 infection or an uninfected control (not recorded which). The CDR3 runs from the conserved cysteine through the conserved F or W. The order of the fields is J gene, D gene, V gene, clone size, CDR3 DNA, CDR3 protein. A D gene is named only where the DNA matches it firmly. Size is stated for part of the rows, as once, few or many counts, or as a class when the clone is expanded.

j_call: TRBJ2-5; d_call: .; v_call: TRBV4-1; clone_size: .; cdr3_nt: TGCGCCAGCAGCCTCCATCCAGCAGAGACCCAGTACTTC; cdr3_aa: CASSLHPAETQYF
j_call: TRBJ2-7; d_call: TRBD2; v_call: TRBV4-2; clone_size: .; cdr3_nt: TGTGCCAGCAGCCAAGGCGGACTAGCGGGAGGGACCGAGCAGTACTTC; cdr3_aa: CASSQGGLAGGTEQYF
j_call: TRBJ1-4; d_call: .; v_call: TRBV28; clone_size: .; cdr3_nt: TGTGCCAGCACCCTACAGGGAAGGGATGAAAAACTGTTTTTT; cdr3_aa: CASTLQGRDEKLFF
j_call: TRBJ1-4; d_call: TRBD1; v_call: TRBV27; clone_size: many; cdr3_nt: TGTGCCAGCACCCTCTTGGGCAGGGGGCGTGAAAAACTGTTTTTT; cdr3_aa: CASTLLGRGREKLFF
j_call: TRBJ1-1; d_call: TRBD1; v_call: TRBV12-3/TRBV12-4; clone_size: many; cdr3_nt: TGTGCCAGCAAGCCCAGACAGGGGGCGTTTGAAGCTTTCTTT; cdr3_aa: CASKPRQGAFEAFF
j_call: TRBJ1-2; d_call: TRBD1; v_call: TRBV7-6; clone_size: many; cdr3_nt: TGTGCCAGCAGCTCGAAGACAGGGAACTATGGCTACACCTTC; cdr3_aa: CASSSKTGNYGYTF
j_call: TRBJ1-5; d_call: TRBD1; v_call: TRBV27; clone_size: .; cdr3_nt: TGTGCCAGCAGTTCCACCTCCGGGACAGGGTTAAAACAGCCCCAGCATTTT; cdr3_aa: CASSSTSGTGLKQPQHF
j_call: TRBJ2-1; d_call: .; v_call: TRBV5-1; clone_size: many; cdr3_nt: TGCGCCAGCAGCTCCTTGGGGGACGGAGCCAATGAGCAGTTCTTC; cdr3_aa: CASSSLGDGANEQFF
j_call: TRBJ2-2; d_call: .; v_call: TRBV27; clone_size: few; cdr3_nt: TGTGCCAGCAGTTTCAGGGGTATCCCGACCGGGGAGCTGTTTTTT; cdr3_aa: CASSFRGIPTGELFF
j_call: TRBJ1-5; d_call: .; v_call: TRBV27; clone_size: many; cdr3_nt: TGTGCCAGCAGTCCCGGCATGGGGATAAATCAGCCCCAGCATTTT; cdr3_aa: CASSPGMGINQPQHF
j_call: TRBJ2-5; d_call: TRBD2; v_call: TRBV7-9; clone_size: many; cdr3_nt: TGTGCCAGCAGCATTAGCGGGAGGGCCCGTGAGACCCAGTACTTC; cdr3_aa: CASSISGRARETQYF